Only one count was recorded for the clone carrying this TCR beta chain. The sample is drawn from a study of blood T cell repertoires in COVID-19. TCRdb keeps only in-frame clones here, not all; method: immunoSEQ multiplex PCR. The sample consists of some 330,000 clones, over 75% of them appearing once. The CDR3 contains 15 residues. V lost 3 bases, J lost 0 bases, and 8 bases lay in between. The germline gives CDR1 SNHLY, CDR2 FYNNEI. The sequence came from a man aged 30-40 years who had recovered from COVID-19. This chain joins TRBV2 and TRBJ1-4; D is ambiguous. Sequencing was done on a sample of PBMCs or T cells enriched from blood (not recorded which). CDR3 sequence reads: CASSEGEATNEKLFF. DNA of the CDR3: TGTGCCAGCAGTGAGGGAGAAGCAACTAATGAAAAACTGTTTTTT.